The clone carrying this T cell receptor (beta chain) is labeled as medium-sized. TCRdb re-analysed the RT-PCR reads in MiXCR, keeping a single row per CDR3 protein. In the table there are under 950 distinct CDR3 sequences, approximately 1.8% of which are singletons. This sample stems from a study of patients and donors after allogeneic stem cell transplantation. Trimming removed 0 bases from V and 4 bases from J, with 10 bases in between. Germline V gene data show CDR1 as MNHEY and CDR2 as SVGAGI. The CDR3 runs to 14 residues. The chain couples TRBV6-5 to TRBJ2-7; no clear D gene. This receptor was identified in a human donor who was either an allogeneic HSCT recipient or a stem cell or donor lymphocyte infusion donor (not recorded which). It is not recorded whose cells these are; they may come from a transplant donor. Specimen: blood, either unsorted or a sorted T cell fraction (not recorded which). The CDR3 reads CASSYSSAGYEQYF. CDR3 DNA: TGTGCCAGCAGTTACTCATCCGCTGGATACGAGCAGTACTTC.